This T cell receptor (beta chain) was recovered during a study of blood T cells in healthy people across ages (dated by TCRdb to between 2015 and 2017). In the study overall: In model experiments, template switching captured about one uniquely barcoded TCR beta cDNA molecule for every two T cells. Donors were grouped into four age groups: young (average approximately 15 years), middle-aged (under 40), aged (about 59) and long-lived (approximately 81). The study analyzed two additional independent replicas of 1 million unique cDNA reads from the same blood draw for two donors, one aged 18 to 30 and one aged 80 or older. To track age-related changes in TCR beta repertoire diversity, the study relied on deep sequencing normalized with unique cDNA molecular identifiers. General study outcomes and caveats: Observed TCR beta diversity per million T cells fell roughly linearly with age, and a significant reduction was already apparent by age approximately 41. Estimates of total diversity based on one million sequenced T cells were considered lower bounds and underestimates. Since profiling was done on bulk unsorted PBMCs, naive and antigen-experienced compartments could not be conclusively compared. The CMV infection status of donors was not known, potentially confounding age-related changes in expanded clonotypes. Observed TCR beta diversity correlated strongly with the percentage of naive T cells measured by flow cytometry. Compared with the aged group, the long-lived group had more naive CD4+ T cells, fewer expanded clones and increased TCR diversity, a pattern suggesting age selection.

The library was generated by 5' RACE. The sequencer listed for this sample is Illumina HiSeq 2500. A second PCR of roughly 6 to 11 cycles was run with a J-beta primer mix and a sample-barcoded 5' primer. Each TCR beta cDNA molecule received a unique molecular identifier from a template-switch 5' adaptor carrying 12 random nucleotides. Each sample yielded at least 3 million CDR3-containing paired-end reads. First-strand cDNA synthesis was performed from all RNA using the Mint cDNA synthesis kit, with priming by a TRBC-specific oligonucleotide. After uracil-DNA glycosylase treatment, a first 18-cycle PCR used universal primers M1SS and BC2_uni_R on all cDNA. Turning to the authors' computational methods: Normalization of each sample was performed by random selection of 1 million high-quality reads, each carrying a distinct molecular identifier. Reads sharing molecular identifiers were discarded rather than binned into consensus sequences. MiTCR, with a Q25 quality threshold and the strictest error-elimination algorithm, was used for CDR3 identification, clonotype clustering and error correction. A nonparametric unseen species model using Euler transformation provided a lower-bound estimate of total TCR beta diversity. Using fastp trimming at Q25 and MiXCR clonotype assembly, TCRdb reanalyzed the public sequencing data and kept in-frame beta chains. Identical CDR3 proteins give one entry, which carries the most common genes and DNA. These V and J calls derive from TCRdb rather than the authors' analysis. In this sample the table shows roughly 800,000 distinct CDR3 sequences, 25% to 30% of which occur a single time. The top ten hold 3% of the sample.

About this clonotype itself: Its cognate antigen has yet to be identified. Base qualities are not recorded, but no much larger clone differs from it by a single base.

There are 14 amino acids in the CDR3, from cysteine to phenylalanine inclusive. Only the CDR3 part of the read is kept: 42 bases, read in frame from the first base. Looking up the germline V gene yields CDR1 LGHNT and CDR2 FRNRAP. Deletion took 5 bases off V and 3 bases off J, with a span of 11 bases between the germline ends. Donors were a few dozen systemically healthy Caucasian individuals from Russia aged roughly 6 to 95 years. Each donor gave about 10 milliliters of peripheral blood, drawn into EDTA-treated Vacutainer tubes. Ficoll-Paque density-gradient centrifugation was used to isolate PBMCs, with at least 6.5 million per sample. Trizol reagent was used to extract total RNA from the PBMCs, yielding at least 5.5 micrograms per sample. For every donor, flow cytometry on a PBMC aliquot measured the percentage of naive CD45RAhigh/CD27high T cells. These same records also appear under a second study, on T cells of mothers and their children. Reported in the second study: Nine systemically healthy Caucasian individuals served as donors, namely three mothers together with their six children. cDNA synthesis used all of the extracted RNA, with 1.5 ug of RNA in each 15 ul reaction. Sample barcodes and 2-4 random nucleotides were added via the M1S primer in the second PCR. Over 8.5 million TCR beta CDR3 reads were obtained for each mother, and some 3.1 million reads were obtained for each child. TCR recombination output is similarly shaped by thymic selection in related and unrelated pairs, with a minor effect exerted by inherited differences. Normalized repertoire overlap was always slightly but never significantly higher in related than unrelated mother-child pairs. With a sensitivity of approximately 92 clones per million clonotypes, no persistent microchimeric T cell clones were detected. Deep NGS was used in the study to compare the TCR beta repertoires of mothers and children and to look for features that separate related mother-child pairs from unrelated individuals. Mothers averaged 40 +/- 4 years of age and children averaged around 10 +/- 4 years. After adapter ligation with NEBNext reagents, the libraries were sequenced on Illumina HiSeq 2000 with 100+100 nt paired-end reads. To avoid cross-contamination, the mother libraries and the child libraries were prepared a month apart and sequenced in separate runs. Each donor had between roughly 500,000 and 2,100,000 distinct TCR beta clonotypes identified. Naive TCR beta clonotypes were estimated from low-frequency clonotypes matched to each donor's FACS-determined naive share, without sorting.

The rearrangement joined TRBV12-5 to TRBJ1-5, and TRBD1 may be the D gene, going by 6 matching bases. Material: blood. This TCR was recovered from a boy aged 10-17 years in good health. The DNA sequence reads TGTGCTAGTGGTCCTCAGGGGCTCAATCAGCCCCAGCATTTT. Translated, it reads CASGPQGLNQPQHF.